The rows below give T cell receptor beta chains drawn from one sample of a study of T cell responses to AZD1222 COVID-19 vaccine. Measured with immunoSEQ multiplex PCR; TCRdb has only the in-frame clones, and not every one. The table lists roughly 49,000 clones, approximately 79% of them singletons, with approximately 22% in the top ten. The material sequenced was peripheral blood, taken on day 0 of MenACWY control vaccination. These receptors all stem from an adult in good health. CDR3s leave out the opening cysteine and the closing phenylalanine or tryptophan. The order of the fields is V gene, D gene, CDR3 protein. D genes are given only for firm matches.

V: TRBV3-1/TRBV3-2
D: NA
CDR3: ASSQGLVRAF

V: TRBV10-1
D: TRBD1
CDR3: ASSRLGDRGRETQY

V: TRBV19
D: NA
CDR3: ASSIAGVNSPLH

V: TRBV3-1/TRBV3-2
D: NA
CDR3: ASSHSGTEAF

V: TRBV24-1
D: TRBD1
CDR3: ATSDTAGQGGGTQY

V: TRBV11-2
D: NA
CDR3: ASRPFRSISDTQY

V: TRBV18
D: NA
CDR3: ASSAGAPNPSRPNYNEQF

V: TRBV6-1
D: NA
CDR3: ASSERGWTEAF

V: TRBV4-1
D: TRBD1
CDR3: ASTKGQPLSKEKLF

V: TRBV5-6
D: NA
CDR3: ASSLMMGNTEAF

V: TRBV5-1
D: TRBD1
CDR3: ASRRVQGADTGELF

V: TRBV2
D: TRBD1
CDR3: ASSETGGPLYGYT

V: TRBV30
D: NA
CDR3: AWSAPGTAEKLF

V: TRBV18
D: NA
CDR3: ASVPPGTSQEEQF

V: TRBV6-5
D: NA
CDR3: ASGQVGNTGELF

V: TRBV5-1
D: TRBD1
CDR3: ASSFEPGQETNYGYT

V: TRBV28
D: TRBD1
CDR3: ASTDRASYEQY

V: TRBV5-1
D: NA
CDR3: ASSLVDSRETQY

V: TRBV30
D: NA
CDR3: AWSVRGITYEQY

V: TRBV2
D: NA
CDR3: ASLPSMNTEAF

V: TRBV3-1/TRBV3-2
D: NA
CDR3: ASSQVAGFSYEQY

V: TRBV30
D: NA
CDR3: AWSVGSQTGPKGNTIY

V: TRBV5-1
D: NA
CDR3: ASSYQWTHTTDTQY

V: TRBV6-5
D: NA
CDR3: ASPSGRSYEQY

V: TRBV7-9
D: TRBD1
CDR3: ASSLADRAWGNTIY

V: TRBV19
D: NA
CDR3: ASSTDTSGTPLH

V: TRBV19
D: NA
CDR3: ASRNRASQETQY

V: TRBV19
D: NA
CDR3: ASSPAGELF

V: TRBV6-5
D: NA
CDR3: ASTGTRGGTQY

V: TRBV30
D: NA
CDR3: AWSEDSNQPQH

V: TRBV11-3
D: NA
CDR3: ASSLTSDGELF

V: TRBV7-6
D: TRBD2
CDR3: ASSLPTTSGGRNNEQF

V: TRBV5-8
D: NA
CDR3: ASSQPGGTEAF

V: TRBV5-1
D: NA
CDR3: ASSDRDSSNSPLH

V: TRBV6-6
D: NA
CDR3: ASSLGGSRFGYGYT

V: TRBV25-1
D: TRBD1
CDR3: ASSEGTGRNEKLF

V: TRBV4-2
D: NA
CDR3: ASSPAGPYNEQF